A single sample is the source of the 8 T cell receptor beta chains below, sequenced in a study of blood T cell repertoires in COVID-19. The table came from immunoSEQ multiplex PCR; TCRdb's copy has only in-frame clones and leaves some out. The table shows over 85,000 clones, with more than 75% occurring only once. The source material was peripheral blood. The receptor source for this set is a woman older than 75 with acute or convalescent COVID-19.

The chain recombines TRBV7-2 with TRBJ1-3, with D maybe TRBD1 (5 bases). CDR3 length: 16 residues. The germline gives CDR1 SGHTA, CDR2 FQGNSA. The V gene lost 5 bases and the J gene lost 1 base, with 15 bases spanning the gap. The CDR3 loop reads CASSAGRILSGNTIYF. CDR3 DNA: TGTGCCAGCAGCGCGGGACGGATCCTATCTGGAAACACCATATATTTT. Complete variable domain (other parts from reference TRBV7-2 and TRBJ1-3): GAGVSQSPSNKVTEKGKDVELRCDPISGHTALYWYRQSLGQGLEFLIYFQGNSAPDKSGLPSDRFSAERTGGSVSTLTIQRTQQEDSAVYLCASSAGRILSGNTIYFGEGSWLTVV.

The chain has TRBV15 and TRBJ1-3; D unresolved. The length of the CDR3 is 15 residues. With 0 bases removed from V and 0 bases from J, the gap between germline ends came to 6 bases. Germline CDR1 LNHNV, CDR2 YYDKDF (reference sequence). CDR3 in amino acids: CATSRDRSSGNTIYF. The CDR3 coding sequence is TGTGCCACCAGCAGAGATCGGAGCTCTGGAAACACCATATATTTT. Using reference TRBV15 and TRBJ1-3 for the parts outside the CDR3, the full variable domain is DAMVIQNPRYQVTQFGKPVTLSCSQTLNHNVMYWYQQKSSQAPKLLFHYYDKDFNNEADTPDNFQSRRPNTSFCFLDIRSPGLGDTAMYLCATSRDRSSGNTIYFGEGSWLTVV.

This chain connects TRBV19 to TRBJ2-7; 8 bases are a match to TRBD2. Looked up from germline, CDR1 is LNHDA and CDR2 is SQIVND (reference sequence). Trimming took 6 bases from V and 4 from J; bases not matched to a gene: 14. The CDR3 length is 16 residues. The CDR3: CASSERGGGGLYEQYF. CDR3 nucleotide sequence: TGTGCCAGTAGCGAAAGAGGCGGCGGGGGGTTGTACGAGCAGTACTTC.

The chain combines TRBV7-9 with TRBJ1-1; a weak D match, TRBD1 (6 bases). Germline values: CDR1 SEHNR, CDR2 FQNEAQ (reference sequence). The V end lost 5 bases, the J end lost 4 bases, and 14 bases lay between the germline ends. The CDR3 loop spans 14 amino acids. CDR3 region: CASSLNREGTEAFF. In DNA, the CDR3 is TGTGCCAGCAGCCTAAACAGGGAGGGCACTGAAGCTTTCTTT.

This clone came up a few times. CDR3 residues: CAWNRRRTGSAADTQYF. The DNA for the CDR3 is TGTGCCTGGAACCGACGGAGGACAGGGAGTGCTGCAGATACGCAGTATTTT. The chain has TRBV30 and TRBJ2-3; 8 bases agree with TRBD1. CDR1 is GTSNPN and CDR2 is SVGIG in the germline V gene (reference sequence). V shed 4 bases and J 4 bases; nucleotides not matched to a gene: 16. CDR3 length: 17 amino acids.

The chain couples TRBV7-8 to TRBJ2-1; 7 nucleotides match TRBD2. J lost 9 bases, V lost 1 base, and 3 bases had no gene match. This CDR3 is built from 13 residues. Per the germline V gene, CDR1 is SGHVS and CDR2 is FQNEAQ. CDR3 sequence: CASSLGRELEQFF. The CDR3 bases are TGTGCCAGCAGCTTAGGGCGGGAGCTTGAGCAGTTCTTC.

J is TRBJ1-1 and V is TRBV6-5, with D unclear. V was cut by 6 bases and J by 2 bases, with 10 bases left in between. This CDR3 contains 13 residues. CDR1 and CDR2 (germline): MNHEY, SVGAGI. The CDR3 loop reads CASRDTSNTEAFF. CDR3 bases: TGTGCCAGCAGAGACACTTCTAACACTGAAGCTTTCTTT.

The V and J genes are TRBV21-1 and TRBJ1-1; the table's D gene call, TRBD1, was not cross checked with the DNA. TRBV21-1 is flagged as a pseudogene. The CDR3 is made up of 16 amino acids. The CDR3 sequence is CASSYRQGGSNTEAFF. In DNA, the CDR3 is TGTGCCAGCAGCTACCGACAGGGTGGGTCGAACACTGAAGCTTTCTTT.